The sequence of this TCR beta chain was determined in a study of response to subunit inactivated influenza vaccine. Overall study results and limits: The authors put forward the suggestion that each seasonal influenza vaccination may bring in only a limited number of new T cells.

One entry per CDR3 protein, called by TCRdb with MiXCR from the RT-PCR reads. The sample yields hundreds of thousands of distinct CDR3 sequences, around 13% seen once. This clonotype appeared a few times. Its antigen remains unknown. Germline V gene sequence: CDR1 DFQATT, CDR2 SNEGSKA (reference sequence). Deletions cut 5 bases from V and 2 bases from J, with 15 bases between. The CDR3 runs 15 residues. The genes are TRBV20-1 and TRBJ2-2; either TRBD1 or TRBD2 may supply D (5 bases each). Sequencing used PBMCs from blood, obtained approximately 15 days before vaccination. The clonotype comes from a man in his fifties who received an inactivated influenza vaccine. CDR3 protein: CSAGGHGPNTGELFF. The CDR3 coding sequence is TGCAGTGCTGGAGGACACGGGCCCAACACCGGGGAGCTGTTTTTT.